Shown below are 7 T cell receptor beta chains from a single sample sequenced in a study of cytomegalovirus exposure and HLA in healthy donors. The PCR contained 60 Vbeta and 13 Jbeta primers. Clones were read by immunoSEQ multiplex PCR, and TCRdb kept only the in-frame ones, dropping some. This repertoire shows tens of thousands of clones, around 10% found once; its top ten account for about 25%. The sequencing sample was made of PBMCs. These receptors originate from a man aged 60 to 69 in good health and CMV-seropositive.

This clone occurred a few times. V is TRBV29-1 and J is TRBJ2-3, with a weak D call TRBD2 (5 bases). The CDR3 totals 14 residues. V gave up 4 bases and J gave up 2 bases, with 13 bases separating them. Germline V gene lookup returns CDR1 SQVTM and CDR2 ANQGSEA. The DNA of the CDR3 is TGCAGCGTTGTAGCGTCCTTGGACACAGATACGCAGTATTTT. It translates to CSVVASLDTDTQYF.

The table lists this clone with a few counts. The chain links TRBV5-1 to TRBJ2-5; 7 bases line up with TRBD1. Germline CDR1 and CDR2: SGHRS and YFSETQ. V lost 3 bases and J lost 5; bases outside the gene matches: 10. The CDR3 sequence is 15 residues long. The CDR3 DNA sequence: TGCGCCAGCAGCTCCAGGACAGGTAGTAAGGAGACCCAGTACTTC. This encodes CASSSRTGSKETQYF.

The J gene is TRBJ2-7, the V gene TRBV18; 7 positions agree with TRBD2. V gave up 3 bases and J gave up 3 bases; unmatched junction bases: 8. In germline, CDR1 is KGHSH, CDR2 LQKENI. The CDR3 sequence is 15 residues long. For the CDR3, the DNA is TGTGCCAGCTCACCGGGCGCGGGAGCCTACTACGAGCAGTACTTC. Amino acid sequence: CASSPGAGAYYEQYF.

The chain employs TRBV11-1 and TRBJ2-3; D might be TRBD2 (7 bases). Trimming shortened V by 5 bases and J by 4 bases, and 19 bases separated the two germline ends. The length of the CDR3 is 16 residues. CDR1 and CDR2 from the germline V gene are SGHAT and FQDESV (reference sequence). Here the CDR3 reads CASSPQTPGGPDTQYF. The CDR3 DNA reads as TGTGCCAGCAGCCCCCAGACGCCGGGGGGCCCAGATACGCAGTATTTT.

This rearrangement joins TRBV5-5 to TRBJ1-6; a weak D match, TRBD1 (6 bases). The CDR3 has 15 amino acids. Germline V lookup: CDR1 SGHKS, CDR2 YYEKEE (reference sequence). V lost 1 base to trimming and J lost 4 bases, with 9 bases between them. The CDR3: CASSLSGQYNSPLHF. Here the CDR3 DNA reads TGTGCCAGCAGCTTGTCTGGACAGTATAATTCACCCCTCCACTTT.

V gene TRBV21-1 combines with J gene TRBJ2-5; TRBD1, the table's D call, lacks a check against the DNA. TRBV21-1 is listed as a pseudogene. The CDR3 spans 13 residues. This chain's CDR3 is CASSSQGTETQYF. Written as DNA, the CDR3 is TGTGCCAGCAGCAGTCAGGGAACGGAGACCCAGTACTTC.

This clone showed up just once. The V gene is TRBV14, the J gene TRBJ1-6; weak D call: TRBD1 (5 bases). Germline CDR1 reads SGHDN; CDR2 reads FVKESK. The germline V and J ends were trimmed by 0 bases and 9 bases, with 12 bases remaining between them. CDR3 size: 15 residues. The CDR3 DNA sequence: TGTGCCAGCAGCCAAGATGGGACTTGGAGTTCACCCCTCCACTTT. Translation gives CASSQDGTWSSPLHF.